This TCR beta chain was recorded in a study of blood T cell repertoires in COVID-19. The overall study: COVID-19 samples, acute and convalescent, were from the United States, Italy and Spain. From T cells, B-cell-depleted T cells, or PBMCs came the material, which was cDNA or gDNA.

This CDR3 comprises 13 residues. Germline V gene sequence: CDR1 LNHNV, CDR2 YYDKDF (reference sequence). With V trimmed by 6 bases and J by 5 bases, 1 base remained unmatched. Original methodology: Quantification of nucleated cells was approximated via reference gene primer amplification. Some clones are missing from TCRdb's copy, which holds only in-frame ones; the method was immunoSEQ multiplex PCR. V and J calls and clone size are those listed in that table; D and trimming were worked out from the DNA. This table has about 57,000 clones, 70% to 85% appearing once. The receptor was isolated from a man in his 60s with acute or convalescent COVID-19. Sequencing was done on a sample of peripheral blood. The chain employs TRBV15 and TRBJ1-6; 7 bases line up with TRBD1. The CDR3 coding sequence is TGTGCCACCAGGGGGACAGATAATTCACCCCTCCACTTT. It codes for CATRGTDNSPLHF.